This entry concerns a single T cell receptor (beta chain). This sample is drawn from a study of blood T cell repertoires in COVID-19. Study in general: Samples of COVID-19 (acute and convalescent) were obtained from the United States, Italy and Spain. Sample material is recorded as cDNA or gDNA derived from T cells, B-cell-depleted T cells, or PBMCs.

A Seattle source enrolled patients during active infection and followed them longitudinally. Per the germline V gene, CDR1 is SGHVS and CDR2 is FQNEAQ. J gave up 3 bases and V 0 bases, and 3 bases lay outside the gene matches. This CDR3 contains 16 residues. Authors' processing steps: Amplified reference gene primers provided the basis for estimating nucleated cell counts. Generated by immunoSEQ multiplex PCR, the TCRdb table keeps only in-frame clones and is missing some. V, J and clone size reflect that table, while D and trimming were determined from the DNA. The sample records tens of thousands of clones, roughly 85% being singletons.

The sequence was collected from an older woman with COVID-19, enrolled during active disease. The chain is built from TRBV7-8 and TRBJ1-1, with 11 bases identical to TRBD1. Input material: peripheral blood. The CDR3: CASSLARDRGDTEAFF. The CDR3 nucleotides read TGTGCCAGCAGCTTAGCGAGGGACAGGGGGGACACTGAAGCTTTCTTT.